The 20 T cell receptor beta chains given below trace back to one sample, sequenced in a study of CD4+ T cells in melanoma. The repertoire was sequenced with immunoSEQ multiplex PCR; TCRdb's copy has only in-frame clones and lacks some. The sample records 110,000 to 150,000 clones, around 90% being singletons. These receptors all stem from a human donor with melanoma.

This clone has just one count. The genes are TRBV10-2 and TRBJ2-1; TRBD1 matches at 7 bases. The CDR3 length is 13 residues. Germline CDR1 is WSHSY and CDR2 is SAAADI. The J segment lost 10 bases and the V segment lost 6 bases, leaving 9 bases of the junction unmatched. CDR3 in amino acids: CASRGQSSREQFF. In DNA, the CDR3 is TGCGCCAGCAGGGGACAGAGTTCTCGGGAGCAGTTCTTC.

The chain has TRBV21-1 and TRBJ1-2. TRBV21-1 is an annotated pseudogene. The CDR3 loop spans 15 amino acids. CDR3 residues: CASSKPWGENYGYTF. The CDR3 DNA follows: TGTGCCAGCAGCAAACCGTGGGGGGAGAACTATGGCTACACCTTC.

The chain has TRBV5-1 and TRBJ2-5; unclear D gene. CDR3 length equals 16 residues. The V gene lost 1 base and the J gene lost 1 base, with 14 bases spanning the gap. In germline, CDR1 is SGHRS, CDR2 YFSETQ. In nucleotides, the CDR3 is TGCGCCAGCAGCTTGATCGGAAGTAGCACCCAAGAGACCCAGTACTTC. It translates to CASSLIGSSTQETQYF.

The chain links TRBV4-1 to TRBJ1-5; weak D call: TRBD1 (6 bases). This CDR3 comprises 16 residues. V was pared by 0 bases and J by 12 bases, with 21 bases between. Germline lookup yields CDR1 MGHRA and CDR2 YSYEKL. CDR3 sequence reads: CASSQDSGAVGMFQHF. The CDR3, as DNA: TGCGCCAGCAGCCAAGATTCGGGGGCAGTGGGGATGTTCCAGCATTTT.

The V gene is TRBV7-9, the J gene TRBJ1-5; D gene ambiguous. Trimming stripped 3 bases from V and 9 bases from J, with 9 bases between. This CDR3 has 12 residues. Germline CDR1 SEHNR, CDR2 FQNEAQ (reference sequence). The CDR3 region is CASSFPAGPQHF. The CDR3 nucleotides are TGTGCCAGCAGCTTTCCCGCCGGGCCCCAGCATTTT.

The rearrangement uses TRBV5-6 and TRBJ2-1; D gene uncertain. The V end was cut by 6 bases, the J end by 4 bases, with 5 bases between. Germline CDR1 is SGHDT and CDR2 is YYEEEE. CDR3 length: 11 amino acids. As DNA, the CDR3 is TGTGCCAGCACCCAATACAATGAGCAGTTCTTC. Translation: CASTQYNEQFF.

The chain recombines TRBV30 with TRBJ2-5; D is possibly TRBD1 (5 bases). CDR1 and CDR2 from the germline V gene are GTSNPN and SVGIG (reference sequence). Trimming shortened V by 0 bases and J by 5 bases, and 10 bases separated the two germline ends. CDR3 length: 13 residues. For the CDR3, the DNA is TGTGCCTGGAGTGTAAGGGGTAGTGAGACCCAGTACTTC. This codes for CAWSVRGSETQYF.

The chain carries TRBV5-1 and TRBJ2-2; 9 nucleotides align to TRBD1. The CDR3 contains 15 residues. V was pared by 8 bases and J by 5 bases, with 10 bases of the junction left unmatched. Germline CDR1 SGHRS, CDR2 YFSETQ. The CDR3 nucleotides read TGCGCCAGTCGACCGGGACAGGGTCGGACCGGGGAGCTGTTTTTT. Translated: CASRPGQGRTGELFF.

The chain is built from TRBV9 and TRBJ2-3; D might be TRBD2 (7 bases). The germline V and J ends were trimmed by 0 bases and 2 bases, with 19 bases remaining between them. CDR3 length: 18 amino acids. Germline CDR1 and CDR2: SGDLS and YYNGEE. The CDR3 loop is CASSVEGGGSLNTDTQYF. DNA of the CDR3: TGTGCCAGCAGCGTAGAGGGAGGGGGATCTCTTAACACAGATACGCAGTATTTT.

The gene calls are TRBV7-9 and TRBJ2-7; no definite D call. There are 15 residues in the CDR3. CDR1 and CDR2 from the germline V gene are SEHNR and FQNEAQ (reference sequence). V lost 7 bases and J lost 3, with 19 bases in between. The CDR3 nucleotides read TGTGCCAGCACCCCTCTTCCCGAGATGGTCTACGAGCAGTACTTC. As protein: CASTPLPEMVYEQYF.

Written as DNA, the CDR3 is TGTGCCAGCAGCAAGGGGGGGCTAGCGGCGACCGGGGAGCTGTTTTTT. It specifies CASSKGGLAATGELFF. V usage is TRBV21-1 and J usage is TRBJ2-2; the D call of TRBD2 is as the table states it, not checked on the DNA. TRBV21-1 is a pseudogene segment. The CDR3 has 16 amino acids.

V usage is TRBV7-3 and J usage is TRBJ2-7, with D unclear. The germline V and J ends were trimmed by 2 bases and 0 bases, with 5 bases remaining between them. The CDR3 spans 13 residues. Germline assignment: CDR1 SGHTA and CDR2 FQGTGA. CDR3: CASSLGPSYEQYF. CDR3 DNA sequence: TGTGCCAGCAGCTTAGGGCCCTCCTACGAGCAGTACTTC.

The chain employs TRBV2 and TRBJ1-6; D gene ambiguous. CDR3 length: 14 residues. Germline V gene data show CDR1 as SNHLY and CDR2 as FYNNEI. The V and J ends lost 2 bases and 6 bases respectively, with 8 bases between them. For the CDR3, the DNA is TGTGCCAGCAGTGAATTATGGGGTAATTCACCCCTCCACTTT. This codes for CASSELWGNSPLHF.

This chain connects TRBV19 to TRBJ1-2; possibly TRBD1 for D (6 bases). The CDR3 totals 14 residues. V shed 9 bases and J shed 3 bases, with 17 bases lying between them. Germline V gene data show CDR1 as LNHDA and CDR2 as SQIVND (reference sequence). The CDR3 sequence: CASRWGQGYYGYTF. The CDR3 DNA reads TGTGCCAGCCGGTGGGGACAAGGGTACTATGGCTACACCTTC.

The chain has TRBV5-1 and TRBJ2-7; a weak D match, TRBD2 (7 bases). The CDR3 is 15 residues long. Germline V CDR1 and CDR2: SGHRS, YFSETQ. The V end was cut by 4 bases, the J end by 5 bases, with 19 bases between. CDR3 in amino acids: CASSDPGGGAHEQYF. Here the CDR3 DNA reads TGCGCCAGCAGCGATCCCGGAGGGGGGGCCCACGAGCAGTACTTC.

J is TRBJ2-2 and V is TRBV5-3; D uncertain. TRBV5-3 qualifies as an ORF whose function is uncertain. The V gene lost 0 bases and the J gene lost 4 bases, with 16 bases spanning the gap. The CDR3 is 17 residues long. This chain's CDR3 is CARSLVRDSTPTGELFF. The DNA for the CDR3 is TGTGCCAGAAGCTTGGTTCGCGACTCTACCCCCACCGGGGAGCTGTTTTTT.

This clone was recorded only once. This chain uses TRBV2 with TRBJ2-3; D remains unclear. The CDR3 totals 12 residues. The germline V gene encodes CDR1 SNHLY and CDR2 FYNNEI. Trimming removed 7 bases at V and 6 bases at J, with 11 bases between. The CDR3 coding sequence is TGTGCCAGCAACACCCCGATGGATACGCAGTATTTT. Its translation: CASNTPMDTQYF.

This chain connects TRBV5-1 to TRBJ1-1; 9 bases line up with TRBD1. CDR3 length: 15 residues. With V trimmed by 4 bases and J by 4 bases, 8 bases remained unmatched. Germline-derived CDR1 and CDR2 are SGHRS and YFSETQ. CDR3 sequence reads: CASSVTPGQGTEAFF. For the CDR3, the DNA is TGCGCCAGCAGCGTGACCCCGGGACAGGGCACTGAAGCTTTCTTT.

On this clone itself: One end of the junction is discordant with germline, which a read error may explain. The CDR3 region has the DNA TGTGCTAGCAGCTTAGGGTACCAAGAGACCCAGTACTTC. It specifies CASSLGYQETQYF. V is TRBV7-7 and J is TRBJ2-5, with D uncertain. This CDR3 region has 13 residues. CDR1 is SSHAT, CDR2 FNYEAQ, per germline (reference sequence).

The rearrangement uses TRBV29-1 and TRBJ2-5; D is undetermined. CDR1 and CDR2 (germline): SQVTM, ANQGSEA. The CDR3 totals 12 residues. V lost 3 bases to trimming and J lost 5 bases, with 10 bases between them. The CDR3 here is CSVDKGRETQYF. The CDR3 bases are TGCAGCGTTGATAAAGGACGGGAGACCCAGTACTTC. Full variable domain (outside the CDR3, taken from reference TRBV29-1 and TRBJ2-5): SAVISQKPSRDICQRGTSLTIQCQVDSQVTMMFWYRQQPGQSLTLIATANQGSEATYESGFVIDKFPISRPNLTFSTLTVSNMSPEDSSIYLCSVDKGRETQYFGPGTRLLVL.